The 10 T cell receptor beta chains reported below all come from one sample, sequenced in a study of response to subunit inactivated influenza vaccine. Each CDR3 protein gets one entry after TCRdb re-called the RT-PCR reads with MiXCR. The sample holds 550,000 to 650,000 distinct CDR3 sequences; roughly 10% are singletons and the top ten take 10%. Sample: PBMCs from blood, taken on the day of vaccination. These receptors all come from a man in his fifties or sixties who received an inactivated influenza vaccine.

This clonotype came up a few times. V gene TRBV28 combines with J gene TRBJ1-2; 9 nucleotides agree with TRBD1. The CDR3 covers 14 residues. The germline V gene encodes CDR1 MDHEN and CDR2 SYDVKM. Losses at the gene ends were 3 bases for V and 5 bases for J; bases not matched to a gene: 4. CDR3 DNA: TGTGCCAGCAGTTTCGCGGACAGGGGATATGGCTACACCTTC. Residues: CASSFADRGYGYTF.

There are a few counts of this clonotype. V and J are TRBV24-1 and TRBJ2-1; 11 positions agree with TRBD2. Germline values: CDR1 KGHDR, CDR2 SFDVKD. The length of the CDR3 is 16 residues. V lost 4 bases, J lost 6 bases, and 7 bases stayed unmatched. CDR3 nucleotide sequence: TGTGCCACCAGTGACCCCGGGGGACTAGCGGCCAATGAGCAGTTCTTC. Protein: CATSDPGGLAANEQFF.

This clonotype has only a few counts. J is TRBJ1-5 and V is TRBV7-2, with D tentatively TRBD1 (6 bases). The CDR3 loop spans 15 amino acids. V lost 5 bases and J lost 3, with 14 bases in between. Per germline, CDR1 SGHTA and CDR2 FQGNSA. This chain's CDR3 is CASSLPGGYNQPQHF. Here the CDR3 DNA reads TGTGCCAGCAGCCTCCCGGGGGGCTACAATCAGCCCCAGCATTTT.

CDR3 region: CSATGSGGSFETQYF. The CDR3 coding sequence is TGCAGTGCTACAGGGTCGGGCGGGAGTTTCGAGACCCAGTACTTC. The chain employs TRBV20-1 and TRBJ2-5; 7 bases are a match to TRBD2. The CDR3 is 15 residues long. The germline V gene encodes CDR1 DFQATT and CDR2 SNEGSKA (reference sequence). V lost 4 bases and J lost 5; bases outside the gene matches: 13.

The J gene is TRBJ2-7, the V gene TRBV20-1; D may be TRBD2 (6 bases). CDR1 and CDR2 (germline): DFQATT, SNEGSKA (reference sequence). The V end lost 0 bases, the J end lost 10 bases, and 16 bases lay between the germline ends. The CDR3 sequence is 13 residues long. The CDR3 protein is CSARDRRDLAQYF. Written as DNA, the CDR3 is TGCAGTGCTAGAGATAGGAGGGACCTTGCTCAGTACTTC.

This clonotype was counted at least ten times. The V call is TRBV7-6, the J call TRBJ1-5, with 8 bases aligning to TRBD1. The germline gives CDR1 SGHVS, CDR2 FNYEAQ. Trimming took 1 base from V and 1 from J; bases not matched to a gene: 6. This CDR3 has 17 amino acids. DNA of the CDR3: TGTGCCAGCAGCTTAGGAGCGAGGACAGGGAGCAATCAGCCCCAGCATTTT. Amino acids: CASSLGARTGSNQPQHF.

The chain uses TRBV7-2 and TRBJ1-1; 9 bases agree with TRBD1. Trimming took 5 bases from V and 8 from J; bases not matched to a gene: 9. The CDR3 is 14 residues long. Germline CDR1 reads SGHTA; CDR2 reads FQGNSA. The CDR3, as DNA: TGTGCCAGCAGCCGCTACCCGGGACAGGGAGAAGCTTTCTTT. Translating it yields CASSRYPGQGEAFF.

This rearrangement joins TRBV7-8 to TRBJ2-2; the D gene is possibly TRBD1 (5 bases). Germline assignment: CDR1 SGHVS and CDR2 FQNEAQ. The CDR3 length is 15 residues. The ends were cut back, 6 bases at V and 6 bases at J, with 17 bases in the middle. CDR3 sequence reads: CASRFEAGKAGELFF. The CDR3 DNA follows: TGTGCCAGCAGATTTGAGGCAGGGAAGGCCGGGGAGCTGTTTTTT.

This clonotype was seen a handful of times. This chain's CDR3 is CAISGGTGSNEQFF. For the CDR3, the DNA is TGTGCCATCAGTGGTGGGACAGGGTCTAATGAGCAGTTCTTC. The chain uses TRBV10-3 and TRBJ2-1; TRBD1 agrees at 9 bases. V lost 4 bases to trimming and J lost 7 bases; unmatched junction nucleotides: 5. Germline-derived CDR1 and CDR2 are ENHRY and SYGVKD. The CDR3 has 14 amino acids.

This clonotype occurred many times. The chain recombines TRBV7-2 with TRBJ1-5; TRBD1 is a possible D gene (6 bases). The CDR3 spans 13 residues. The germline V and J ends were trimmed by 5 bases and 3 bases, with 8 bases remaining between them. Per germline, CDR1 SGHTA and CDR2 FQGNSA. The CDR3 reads CASSGQFNQPQHF. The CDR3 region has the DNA TGTGCCAGCAGCGGACAGTTCAATCAGCCCCAGCATTTT.